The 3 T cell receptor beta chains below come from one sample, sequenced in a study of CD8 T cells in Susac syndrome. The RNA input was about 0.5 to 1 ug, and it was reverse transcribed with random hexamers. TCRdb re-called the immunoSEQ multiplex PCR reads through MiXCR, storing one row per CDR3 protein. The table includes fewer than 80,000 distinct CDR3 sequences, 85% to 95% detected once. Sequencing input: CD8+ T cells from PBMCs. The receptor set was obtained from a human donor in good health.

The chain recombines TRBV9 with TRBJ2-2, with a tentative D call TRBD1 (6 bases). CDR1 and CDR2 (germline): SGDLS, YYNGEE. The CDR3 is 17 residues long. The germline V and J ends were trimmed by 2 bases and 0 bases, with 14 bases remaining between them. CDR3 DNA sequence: TGTGCCAGCAGCGTGCCCCGACAGGCCCCGAACACCGGGGAGCTGTTTTTT. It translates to CASSVPRQAPNTGELFF.

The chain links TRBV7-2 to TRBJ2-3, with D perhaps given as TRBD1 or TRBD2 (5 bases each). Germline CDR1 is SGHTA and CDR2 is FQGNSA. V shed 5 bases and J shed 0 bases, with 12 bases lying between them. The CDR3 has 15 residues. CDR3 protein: CASSPMWGSTDTQYF. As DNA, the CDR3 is TGTGCCAGCAGCCCCATGTGGGGGAGCACAGATACGCAGTATTTT.

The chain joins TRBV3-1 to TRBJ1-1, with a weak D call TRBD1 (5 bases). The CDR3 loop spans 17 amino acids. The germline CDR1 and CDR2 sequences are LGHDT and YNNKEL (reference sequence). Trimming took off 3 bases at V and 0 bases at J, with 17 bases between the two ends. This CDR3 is CASSHPQGRLMNTEAFF. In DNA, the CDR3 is TGTGCCAGCAGCCACCCCCAGGGCCGATTGATGAACACTGAAGCTTTCTTT.